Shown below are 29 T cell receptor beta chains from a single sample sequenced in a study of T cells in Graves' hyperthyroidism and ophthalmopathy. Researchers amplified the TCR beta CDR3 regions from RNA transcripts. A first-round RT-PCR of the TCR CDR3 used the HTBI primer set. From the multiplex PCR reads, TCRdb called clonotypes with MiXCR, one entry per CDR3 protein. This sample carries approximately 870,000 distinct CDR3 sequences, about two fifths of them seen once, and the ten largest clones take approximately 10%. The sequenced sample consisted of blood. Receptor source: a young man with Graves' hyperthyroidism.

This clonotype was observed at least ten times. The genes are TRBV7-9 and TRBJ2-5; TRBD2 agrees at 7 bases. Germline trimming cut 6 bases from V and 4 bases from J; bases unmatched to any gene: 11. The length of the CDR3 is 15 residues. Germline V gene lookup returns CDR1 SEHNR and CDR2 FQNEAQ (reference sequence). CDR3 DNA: TGTGCCAGCAGTATCGGTGGCGGGAGCGGAGAGACCCAGTACTTC. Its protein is CASSIGGGSGETQYF.

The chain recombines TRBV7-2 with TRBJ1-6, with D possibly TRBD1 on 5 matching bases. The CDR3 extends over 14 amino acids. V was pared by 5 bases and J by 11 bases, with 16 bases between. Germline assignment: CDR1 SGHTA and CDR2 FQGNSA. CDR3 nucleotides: TGTGCCAGCAGCCGGGGGGGGTTTGTTACACCCCTCCACTTT. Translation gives CASSRGGFVTPLHF.

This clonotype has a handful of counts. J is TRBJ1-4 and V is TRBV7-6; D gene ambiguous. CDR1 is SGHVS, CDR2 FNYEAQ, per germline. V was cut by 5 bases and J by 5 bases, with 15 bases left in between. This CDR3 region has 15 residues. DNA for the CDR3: TGTGCCAGCAGCCCCTCCGTAGTTGGCAATGAAAAACTGTTTTTT. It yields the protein CASSPSVVGNEKLFF.

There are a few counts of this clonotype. This CDR3 reads CASSFDRVNEQYF. Here the CDR3 DNA reads TGTGCCAGCAGCTTTGACAGGGTCAACGAGCAGTACTTC. This chain connects TRBV7-8 to TRBJ2-7; 7 bases align to TRBD1. Germline V gene data show CDR1 as SGHVS and CDR2 as FQNEAQ. With 3 bases clipped from V and 5 bases from J, the junction kept 4 bases outside the gene matches. The CDR3 loop spans 13 amino acids.

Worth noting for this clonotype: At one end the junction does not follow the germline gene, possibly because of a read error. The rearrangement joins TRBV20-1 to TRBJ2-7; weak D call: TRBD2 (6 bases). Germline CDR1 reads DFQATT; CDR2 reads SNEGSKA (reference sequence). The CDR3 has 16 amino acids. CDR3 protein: CNARKGSHRESYEQYF. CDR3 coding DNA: TGCAATGCTAGGAAGGGCAGTCATCGGGAGTCCTACGAGCAGTACTTC.

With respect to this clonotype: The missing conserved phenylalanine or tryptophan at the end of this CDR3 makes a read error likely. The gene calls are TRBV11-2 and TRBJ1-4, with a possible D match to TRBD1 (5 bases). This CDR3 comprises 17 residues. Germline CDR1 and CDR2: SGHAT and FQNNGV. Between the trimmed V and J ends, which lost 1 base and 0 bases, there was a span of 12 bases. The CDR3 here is CASSLVFGGATNEKLFL. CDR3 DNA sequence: TGTGCCAGCAGCTTAGTCTTCGGGGGAGCAACTAATGAAAAACTGTTTCTT.

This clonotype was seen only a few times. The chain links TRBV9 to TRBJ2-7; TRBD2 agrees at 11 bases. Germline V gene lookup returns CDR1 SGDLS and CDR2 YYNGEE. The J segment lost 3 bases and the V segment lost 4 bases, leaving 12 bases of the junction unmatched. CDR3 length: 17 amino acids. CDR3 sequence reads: CASSPGLADLEVYEQYF. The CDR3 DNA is TGTGCCAGCAGCCCGGGACTAGCGGACTTGGAAGTCTACGAGCAGTACTTC.

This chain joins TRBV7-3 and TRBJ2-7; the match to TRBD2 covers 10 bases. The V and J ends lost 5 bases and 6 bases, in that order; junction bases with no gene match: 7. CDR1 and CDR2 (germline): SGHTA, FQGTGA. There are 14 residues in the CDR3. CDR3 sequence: CASSITGTSVEQYF. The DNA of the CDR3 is TGTGCCAGCAGCATCACCGGGACTAGCGTCGAGCAGTACTTC.

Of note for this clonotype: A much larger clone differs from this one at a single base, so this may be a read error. CDR3 amino acids: CASNGFQRTGELFF. The CDR3 DNA sequence: TGTGCCAGCAACGGCTTCCAGAGGACCGGGGAGCTGTTTTTT. The chain employs TRBV9 and TRBJ2-2; D not certain. Germline V gives CDR1 SGDLS, CDR2 YYNGEE. V shed 6 bases and J shed 5 bases, with 14 bases lying between them. This CDR3 comprises 14 residues.

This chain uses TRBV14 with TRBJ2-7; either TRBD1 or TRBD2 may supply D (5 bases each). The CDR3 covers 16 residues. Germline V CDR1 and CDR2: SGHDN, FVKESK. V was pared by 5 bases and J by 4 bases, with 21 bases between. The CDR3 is CASSDTPWGEGYEQYF. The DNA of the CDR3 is TGTGCCAGCAGCGATACCCCCTGGGGAGAGGGGTACGAGCAGTACTTC.

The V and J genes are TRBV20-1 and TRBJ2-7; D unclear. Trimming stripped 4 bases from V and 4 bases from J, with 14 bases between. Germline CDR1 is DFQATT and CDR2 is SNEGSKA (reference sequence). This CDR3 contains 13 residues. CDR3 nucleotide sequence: TGCAGTGCTAACCCGACAAATACTTACGAGCAGTACTTC. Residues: CSANPTNTYEQYF.

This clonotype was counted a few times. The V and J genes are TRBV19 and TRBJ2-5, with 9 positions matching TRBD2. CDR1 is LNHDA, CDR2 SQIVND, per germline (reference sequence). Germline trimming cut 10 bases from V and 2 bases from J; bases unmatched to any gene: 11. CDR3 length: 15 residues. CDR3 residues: CATTGLAGNQETQYF. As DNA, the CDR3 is TGTGCCACCACGGGCCTAGCGGGAAATCAAGAGACCCAGTACTTC.

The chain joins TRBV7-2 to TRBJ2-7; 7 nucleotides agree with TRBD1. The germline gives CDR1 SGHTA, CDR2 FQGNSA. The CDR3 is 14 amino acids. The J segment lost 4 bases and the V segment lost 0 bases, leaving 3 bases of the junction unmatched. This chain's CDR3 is CASSLARGQYEQYF. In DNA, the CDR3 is TGTGCCAGCAGCTTAGCTAGGGGGCAGTACGAGCAGTACTTC.

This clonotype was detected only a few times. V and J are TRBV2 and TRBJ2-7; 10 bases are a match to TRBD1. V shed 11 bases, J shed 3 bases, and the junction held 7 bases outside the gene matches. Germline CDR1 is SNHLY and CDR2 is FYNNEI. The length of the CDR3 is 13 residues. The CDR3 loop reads CAQAGTGVYEQYF. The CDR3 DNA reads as TGTGCCCAGGCCGGGACAGGGGTCTACGAGCAGTACTTC.

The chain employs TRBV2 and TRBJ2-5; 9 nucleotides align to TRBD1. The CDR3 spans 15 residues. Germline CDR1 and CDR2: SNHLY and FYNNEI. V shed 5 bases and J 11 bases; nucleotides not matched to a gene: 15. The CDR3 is CASSKQGASTDTQYF. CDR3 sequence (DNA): TGTGCCAGCAGTAAACAGGGGGCGAGCACAGATACGCAGTACTTC.

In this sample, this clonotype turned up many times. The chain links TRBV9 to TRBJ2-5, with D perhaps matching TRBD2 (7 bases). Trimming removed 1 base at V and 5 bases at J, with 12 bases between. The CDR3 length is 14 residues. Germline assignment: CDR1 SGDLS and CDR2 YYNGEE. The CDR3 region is CASSVQGGGETQYF. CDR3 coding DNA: TGTGCCAGCAGCGTACAGGGAGGGGGGGAGACCCAGTACTTC. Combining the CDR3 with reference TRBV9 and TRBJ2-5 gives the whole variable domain DSGVTQTPKHLITATGQRVTLRCSPRSGDLSVYWYQQSLDQGLQFLIQYYNGEERAKGNILERFSAQQFPDLHSELNLSSLELGDSALYFCASSVQGGGETQYFGPGTRLLVL.

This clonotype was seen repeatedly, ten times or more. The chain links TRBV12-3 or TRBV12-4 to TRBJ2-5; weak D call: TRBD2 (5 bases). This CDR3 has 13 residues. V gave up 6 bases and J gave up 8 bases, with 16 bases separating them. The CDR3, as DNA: TGTGCCAGCAGCCGGGAAGAACAGCTCACCCAGTACTTC. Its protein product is CASSREEQLTQYF.

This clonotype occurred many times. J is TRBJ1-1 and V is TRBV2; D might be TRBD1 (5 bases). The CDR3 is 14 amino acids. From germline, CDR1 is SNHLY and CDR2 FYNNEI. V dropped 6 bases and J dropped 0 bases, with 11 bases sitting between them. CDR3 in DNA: TGTGCCAGCAGGGGACTGCTAATGAACACTGAAGCTTTCTTT. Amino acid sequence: CASRGLLMNTEAFF. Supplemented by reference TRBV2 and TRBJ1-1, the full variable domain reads EPEVTQTPSHQVTQMGQEVILRCVPISNHLYFYWYRQILGQKVEFLVSFYNNEISEKSEIFDDQFSVERPDGSNFTLKIRSTKLEDSAMYFCASRGLLMNTEAFFGQGTRLTVV.

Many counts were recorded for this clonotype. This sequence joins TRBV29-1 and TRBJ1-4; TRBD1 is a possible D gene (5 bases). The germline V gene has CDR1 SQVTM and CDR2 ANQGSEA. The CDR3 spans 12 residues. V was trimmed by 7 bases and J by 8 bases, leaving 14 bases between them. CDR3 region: CSAQGQDEKLFF. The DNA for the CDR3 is TGCAGCGCGCAGGGTCAAGACGAAAAACTGTTTTTT.

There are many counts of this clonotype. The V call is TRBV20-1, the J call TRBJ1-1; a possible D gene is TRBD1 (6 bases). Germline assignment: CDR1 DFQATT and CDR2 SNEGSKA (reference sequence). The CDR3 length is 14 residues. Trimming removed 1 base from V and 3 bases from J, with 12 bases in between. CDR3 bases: TGCAGTGCTAGAGGCCCAGGGGTAGACACTGAAGCTTTCTTT. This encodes CSARGPGVDTEAFF.

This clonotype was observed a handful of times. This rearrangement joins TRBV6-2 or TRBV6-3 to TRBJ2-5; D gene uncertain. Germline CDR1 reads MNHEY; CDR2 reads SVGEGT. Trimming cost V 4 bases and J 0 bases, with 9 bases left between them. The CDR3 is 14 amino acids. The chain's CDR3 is CASSSSAYQETQYF. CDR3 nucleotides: TGTGCCAGCAGTTCCTCAGCCTACCAAGAGACCCAGTACTTC.

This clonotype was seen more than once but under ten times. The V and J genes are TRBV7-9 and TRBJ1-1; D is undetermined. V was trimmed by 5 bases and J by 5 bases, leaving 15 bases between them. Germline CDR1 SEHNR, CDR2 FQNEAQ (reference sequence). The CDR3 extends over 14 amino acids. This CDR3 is CASSIEKRLTEAFF. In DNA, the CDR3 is TGTGCCAGCAGCATAGAAAAGAGGCTTACTGAAGCTTTCTTT. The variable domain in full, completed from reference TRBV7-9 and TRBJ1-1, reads DTGVSQNPRHKITKRGQNVTFRCDPISEHNRLYWYRQTLGQGPEFLTYFQNEAQLEKSRLLSDRFSAERPKGSFSTLEIQRTEQGDSAMYLCASSIEKRLTEAFFGQGTRLTVV.

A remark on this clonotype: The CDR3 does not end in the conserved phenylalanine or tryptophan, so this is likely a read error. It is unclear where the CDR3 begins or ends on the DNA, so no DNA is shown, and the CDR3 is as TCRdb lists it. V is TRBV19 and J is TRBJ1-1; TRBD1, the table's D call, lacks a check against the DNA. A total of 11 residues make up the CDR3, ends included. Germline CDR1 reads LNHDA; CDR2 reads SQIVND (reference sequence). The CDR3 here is CASSIDGDSFY.

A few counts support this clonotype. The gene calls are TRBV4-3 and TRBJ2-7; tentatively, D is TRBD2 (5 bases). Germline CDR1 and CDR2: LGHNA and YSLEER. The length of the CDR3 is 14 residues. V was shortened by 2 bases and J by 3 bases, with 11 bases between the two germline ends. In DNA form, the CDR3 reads TGCGCCAGCAGCCAACGGGGTTCCAACTACGAGCAGTACTTC. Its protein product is CASSQRGSNYEQYF.

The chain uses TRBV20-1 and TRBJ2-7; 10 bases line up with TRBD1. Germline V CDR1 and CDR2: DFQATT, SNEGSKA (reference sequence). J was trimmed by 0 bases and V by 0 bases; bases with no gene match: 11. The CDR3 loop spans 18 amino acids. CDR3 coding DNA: TGCAGTGCTAGAGATTTGACAGGGGGCCTTCTTAGCTCCTACGAGCAGTACTTC. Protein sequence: CSARDLTGGLLSSYEQYF.

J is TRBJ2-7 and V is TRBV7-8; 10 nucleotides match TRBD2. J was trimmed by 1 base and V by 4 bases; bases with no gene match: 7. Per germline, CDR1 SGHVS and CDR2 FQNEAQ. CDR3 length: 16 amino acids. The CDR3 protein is CASSSMLAGESYEQYF. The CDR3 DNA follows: TGTGCCAGCAGCTCAATGCTAGCGGGAGAGTCCTACGAGCAGTACTTC.

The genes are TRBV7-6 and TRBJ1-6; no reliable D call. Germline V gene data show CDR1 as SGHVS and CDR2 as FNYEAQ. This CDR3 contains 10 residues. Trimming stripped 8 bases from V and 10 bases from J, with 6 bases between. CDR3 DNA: TGTGCCAGCCTCCCCTCACCCCTCCACTTT. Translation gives CASLPSPLHF.

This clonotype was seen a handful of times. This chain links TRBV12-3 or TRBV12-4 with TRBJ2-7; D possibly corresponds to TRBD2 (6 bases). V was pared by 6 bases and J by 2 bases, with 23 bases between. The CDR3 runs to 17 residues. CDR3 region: CASSLSHLAQSTYEQYF. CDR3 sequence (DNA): TGTGCCAGCAGCCTCAGCCATCTAGCGCAGTCTACCTACGAGCAGTACTTC.

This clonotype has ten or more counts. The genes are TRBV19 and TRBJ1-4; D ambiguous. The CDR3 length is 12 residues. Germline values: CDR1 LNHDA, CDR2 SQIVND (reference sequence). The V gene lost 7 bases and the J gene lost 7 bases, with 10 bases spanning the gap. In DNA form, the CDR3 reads TGTGCCAGTACCGTTCGAGGTGAAAAACTGTTTTTT. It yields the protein CASTVRGEKLFF.